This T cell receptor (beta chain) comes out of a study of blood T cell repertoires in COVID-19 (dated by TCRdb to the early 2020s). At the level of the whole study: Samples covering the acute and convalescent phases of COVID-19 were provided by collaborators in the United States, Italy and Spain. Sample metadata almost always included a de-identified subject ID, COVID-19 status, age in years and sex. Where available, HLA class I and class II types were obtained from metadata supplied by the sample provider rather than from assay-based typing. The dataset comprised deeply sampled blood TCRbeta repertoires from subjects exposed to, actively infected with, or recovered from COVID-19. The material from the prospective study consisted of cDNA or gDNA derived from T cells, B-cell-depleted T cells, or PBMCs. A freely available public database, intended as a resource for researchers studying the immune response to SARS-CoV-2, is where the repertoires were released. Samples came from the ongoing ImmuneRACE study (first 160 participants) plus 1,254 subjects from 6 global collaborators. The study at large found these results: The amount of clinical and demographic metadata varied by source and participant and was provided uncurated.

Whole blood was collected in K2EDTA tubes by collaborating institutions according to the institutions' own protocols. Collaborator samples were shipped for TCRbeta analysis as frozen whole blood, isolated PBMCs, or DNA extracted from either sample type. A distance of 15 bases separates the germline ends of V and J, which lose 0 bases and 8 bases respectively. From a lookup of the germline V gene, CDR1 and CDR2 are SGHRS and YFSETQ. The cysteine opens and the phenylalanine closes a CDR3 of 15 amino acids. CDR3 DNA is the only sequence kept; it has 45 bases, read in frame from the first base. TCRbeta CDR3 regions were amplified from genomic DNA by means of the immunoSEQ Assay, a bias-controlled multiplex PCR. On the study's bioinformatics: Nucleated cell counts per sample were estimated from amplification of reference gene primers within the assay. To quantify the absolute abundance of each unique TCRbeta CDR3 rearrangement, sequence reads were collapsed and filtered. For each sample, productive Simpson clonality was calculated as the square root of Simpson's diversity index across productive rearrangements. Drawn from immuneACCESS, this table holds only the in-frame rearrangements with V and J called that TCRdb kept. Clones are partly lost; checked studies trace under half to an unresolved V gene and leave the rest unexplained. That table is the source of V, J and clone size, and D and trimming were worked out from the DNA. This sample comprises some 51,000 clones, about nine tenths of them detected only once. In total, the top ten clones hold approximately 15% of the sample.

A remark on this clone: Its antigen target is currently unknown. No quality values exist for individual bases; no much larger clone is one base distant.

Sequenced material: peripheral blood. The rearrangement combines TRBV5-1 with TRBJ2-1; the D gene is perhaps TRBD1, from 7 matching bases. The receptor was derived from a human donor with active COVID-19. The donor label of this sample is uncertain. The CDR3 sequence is CASSLEGQGGDEQFF. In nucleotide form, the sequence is TGCGCCAGCAGCTTGGAGGGCCAGGGGGGCGATGAGCAGTTCTTC.